This T cell receptor beta chain derives from a study of blood T cell repertoires in COVID-19. TCRdb keeps only in-frame clones here, not all; method: immunoSEQ multiplex PCR. The sample has tens of thousands of clones; around 89% are singletons. Germline CDR1 SGHVS, CDR2 FQNEAQ. Trimming removed 3 bases at V and 8 bases at J, with 10 bases between. CDR3 length: 13 residues. This TCR was sampled from a man aged 45-65 years with COVID-19, enrolled during active disease. Sequenced input: peripheral blood. The chain recombines TRBV7-8 with TRBJ1-4; no definite D call. The CDR3 DNA sequence: TGTGCCAGCAGCTTCGCGATGGTCGAAAAACTGTTTTTT. Translating gives CASSFAMVEKLFF.